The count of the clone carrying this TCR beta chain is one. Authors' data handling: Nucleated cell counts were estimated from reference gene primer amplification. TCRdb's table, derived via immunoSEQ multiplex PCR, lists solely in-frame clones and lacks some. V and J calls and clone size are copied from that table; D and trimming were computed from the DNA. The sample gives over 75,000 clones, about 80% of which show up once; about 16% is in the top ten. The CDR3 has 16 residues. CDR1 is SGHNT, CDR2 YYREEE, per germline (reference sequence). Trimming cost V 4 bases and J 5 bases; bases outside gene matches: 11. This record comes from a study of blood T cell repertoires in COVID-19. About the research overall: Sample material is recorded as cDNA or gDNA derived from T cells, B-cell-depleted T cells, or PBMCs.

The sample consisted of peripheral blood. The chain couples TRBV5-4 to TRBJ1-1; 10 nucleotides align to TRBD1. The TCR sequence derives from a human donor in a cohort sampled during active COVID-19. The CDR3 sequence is CASSRAPGTGETEAFF. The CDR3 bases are TGTGCCAGCAGCCGGGCTCCCGGGACAGGGGAAACTGAAGCTTTCTTT.